These 18 T cell receptor beta chains share one sample of origin, sequenced in a study of blood T cells in healthy people across ages. It was with a sample-barcoded 5' primer and a J-beta primer mix that a second PCR of roughly 6 to 12 cycles was run. TCRdb reprocessed the 5' RACE reads with MiXCR, giving one entry per CDR3 protein. The data show 650,000 to 1,000,000 distinct CDR3 sequences, under 40% seen once. The specimen was blood. These receptors all come from a man aged 18 to 29 in good health.

Remarks on this clonotype: This may come from a read error, since a much larger clone is one base off. The chain is built from TRBV3-1 and TRBJ2-1; 10 bases agree with TRBD2. The assigned J gene may be wrong: the sequence end matches TRBJ2-7 better. There are 16 residues in the CDR3. CDR1 and CDR2 from the germline V gene are LGHDT and YNNKEL (reference sequence). CDR3 in amino acids: CASSHAAGGPYNEQYF. CDR3 nucleotides: TGTGCCAGCAGCCATGCAGCGGGGGGGCCCTACAATGAGCAGTACTTC.

This clonotype has a handful of counts. The rearrangement joins TRBV3-1 to TRBJ2-4; a weak D match, TRBD2 (6 bases). CDR1 and CDR2 (germline): LGHDT, YNNKEL (reference sequence). This CDR3 has 16 amino acids. With 4 bases removed from V and 5 bases from J, the gap between germline ends came to 18 bases. Written as DNA, the CDR3 is TGTGCCAGCAGCCCACCGCGGGGCCCTTTCGAAAACATTCAGTACTTC. Translation: CASSPPRGPFENIQYF.

Remarks on this clonotype: A read error may produce the germline difference seen at one junction end. V is TRBV7-9 and J is TRBJ2-7; TRBD1 is a possible D gene (5 bases). Looked up from germline, CDR1 is SEHNR and CDR2 is FQNEAQ (reference sequence). The CDR3 runs to 12 residues. DNA for the CDR3: TGTGCCAGCAGCTCAGACCAGGGTATTCTGTGCTTC. The encoded protein is CASSSDQGILCF.

The chain links TRBV19 to TRBJ1-5, with a tentative D call TRBD1 (5 bases). This CDR3 contains 13 residues. V lost 5 bases, J lost 7 bases, and 12 bases lay in between. Per germline, CDR1 LNHDA and CDR2 SQIVND (reference sequence). The CDR3, as DNA: TGTGCCAGTAGTGACTGGGGGGGGCAGCCCCAGCATTTT. Amino acid sequence: CASSDWGGQPQHF.

The rearrangement links TRBV12-3 or TRBV12-4 to TRBJ1-2; D is perhaps TRBD1 (6 bases). The CDR3 is made up of 14 amino acids. Trimming took 5 bases from V and 8 from J, leaving 18 bases between them. The CDR3 is CASSLQGLMGGYTF. The CDR3 bases are TGTGCCAGCAGTCTACAGGGTCTTATGGGAGGCTACACCTTC.

As regards this clonotype: This may be a read error: a much more frequent sequence differs by one nucleotide. The chain links TRBV6-5 to TRBJ2-7; D might be TRBD1 (5 bases). This CDR3 has 14 amino acids. Germline CDR1 reads MNHEY; CDR2 reads SVGAGI. The CDR3 nucleotides read TGTGCCTGCAGACCCCAGGGTTTTATCTACGAGCAGTACTTC. It yields the protein CACRPQGFIYEQYF.

Note on this clonotype: Just one base apart from a much larger clone, this may be a read error. The CDR3 reads CASSQDTANSYERYF. CDR3 DNA sequence: TGCGCCAGCAGCCAAGATACGGCTAACTCCTACGAGCGGTACTTC. This rearrangement joins TRBV4-3 to TRBJ2-7, with unresolved D. The CDR3 spans 15 residues. Per the germline V gene, CDR1 is LGHNA and CDR2 is YSLEER.

This clonotype turned up a few times. Here the CDR3 reads CASTGINEQYF. DNA of the CDR3: TGTGCCAGCACAGGGATCAATGAGCAGTACTTC. This chain connects TRBV28 to TRBJ2-1, with a weak D call TRBD1 (5 bases). The end of the DNA fits TRBJ2-7 better, so the J call may be wrong. CDR1 is MDHEN and CDR2 is SYDVKM in the germline V gene. There are 11 residues in the CDR3.

V and J are TRBV28 and TRBJ2-7, with 7 bases fitting TRBD1. Germline V gene data show CDR1 as MDHEN and CDR2 as SYDVKM. CDR3 length: 13 amino acids. With V trimmed by 8 bases and J by 3 bases, 7 bases remained unmatched. The CDR3 DNA follows: TGTGCCAGCGTCAAGACAGGGAACTACGAGCAGTACTTC. Amino acid sequence: CASVKTGNYEQYF.

The chain combines TRBV9 with TRBJ2-1; maybe TRBD1 (7 bases). The last part of the DNA fits TRBJ2-7 better; the J call may be wrong. This CDR3 spans 18 amino acids. The germline gives CDR1 SGDLS, CDR2 YYNGEE. CDR3 DNA sequence: TGTGCCAGCAGCGTAGCCCCAGGGGGGCAGAGCTCCTACAATGAGCAGTACTTC. The encoded protein is CASSVAPGGQSSYNEQYF.

This rearrangement joins TRBV5-5 to TRBJ2-1; no clear D. Deletions cut 4 bases from V and 10 bases from J, with 18 bases between. The CDR3 length is 14 residues. The V gene's germline CDR1 is SGHKS and CDR2 YYEKEE (reference sequence). The CDR3 spells CASSPFGSAYEQFF. CDR3 bases: TGTGCCAGCAGCCCCTTTGGAAGCGCCTACGAGCAGTTCTTC.

The chain couples TRBV13 to TRBJ1-1; D remains unclear. Per the germline V gene, CDR1 is PRHDT and CDR2 is FYEKMQ (reference sequence). This CDR3 has 13 residues. The ends were cut back, 4 bases at V and 8 bases at J, with 14 bases in the middle. In nucleotides, the CDR3 is TGTGCCAGCAGCTCCGGGCGCCAACAAGAAGCTTTCTTT. As protein: CASSSGRQQEAFF.

This clonotype was counted only a few times. The gene calls are TRBV7-9 and TRBJ2-1; D call uncertain. CDR1 is SEHNR, CDR2 FQNEAQ, per germline (reference sequence). V gave up 5 bases and J gave up 5 bases, with 7 bases separating them. The CDR3 is 12 amino acids. The CDR3, as DNA: TGTGCCAGCAGCGGGCAGGACAATGAGCAGTTCTTC. It specifies CASSGQDNEQFF.

This clonotype was observed a few times. Being one base from a much bigger clone, this may be a read error. The V call is TRBV12-3 or TRBV12-4, the J call TRBJ2-3; D is unresolved. The CDR3 has 13 residues. Trimming stripped 5 bases from V and 5 bases from J, with 11 bases between. The CDR3 spells CASSIYSGDTQYF. Written as DNA, the CDR3 is TGTGCCAGCAGTATCTACAGTGGAGATACGCAGTATTTT.

The rearrangement links TRBV7-9 to TRBJ2-7, with D possibly being TRBD1 or TRBD2 (5 bases each). The J call may be wrong; the DNA end is better matched by TRBJ2-5. This CDR3 spans 17 amino acids. CDR1 is SEHNR and CDR2 is FQNEAQ in the germline V gene (reference sequence). In nucleotides, the CDR3 is TGTGCCAGCAGCTTAGCCCCCTCCGGGACGGTCAGAGAGACCCAGTACTTC. It encodes CASSLAPSGTVRETQYF.

This clonotype was picked up many times. CDR3 sequence reads: CASSSGQGRAYGYTF. CDR3 nucleotide sequence: TGTGCCAGCAGTTCCGGACAGGGTAGGGCCTATGGCTACACCTTC. The rearrangement links TRBV12-3 or TRBV12-4 to TRBJ1-2; 8 bases match TRBD1. V dropped 4 bases and J dropped 4; count of bases not matched to a gene: 8. This CDR3 is built from 15 residues.

This chain uses TRBV5-6 with TRBJ1-1; D uncertain. With 3 bases removed from V and 4 bases from J, the gap between germline ends came to 7 bases. Germline V lookup: CDR1 SGHDT, CDR2 YYEEEE. CDR3 size: 12 residues. The CDR3 sequence: CASSSGSTEAFF. CDR3 nucleotide sequence: TGTGCCAGCAGCTCAGGTAGCACTGAAGCTTTCTTT.

This clonotype occurred a few times. J is TRBJ1-2 and V is TRBV3-1; 12 bases line up with TRBD1. The CDR3 sequence is 16 residues long. V was clipped by 4 bases and J by 4 bases; unmatched bases: 7. Germline-derived CDR1 and CDR2 are LGHDT and YNNKEL (reference sequence). The CDR3: CASSRDRGLRSYGYTF. DNA for the CDR3: TGTGCCAGCAGCCGGGACAGGGGGCTCAGGAGCTATGGCTACACCTTC.